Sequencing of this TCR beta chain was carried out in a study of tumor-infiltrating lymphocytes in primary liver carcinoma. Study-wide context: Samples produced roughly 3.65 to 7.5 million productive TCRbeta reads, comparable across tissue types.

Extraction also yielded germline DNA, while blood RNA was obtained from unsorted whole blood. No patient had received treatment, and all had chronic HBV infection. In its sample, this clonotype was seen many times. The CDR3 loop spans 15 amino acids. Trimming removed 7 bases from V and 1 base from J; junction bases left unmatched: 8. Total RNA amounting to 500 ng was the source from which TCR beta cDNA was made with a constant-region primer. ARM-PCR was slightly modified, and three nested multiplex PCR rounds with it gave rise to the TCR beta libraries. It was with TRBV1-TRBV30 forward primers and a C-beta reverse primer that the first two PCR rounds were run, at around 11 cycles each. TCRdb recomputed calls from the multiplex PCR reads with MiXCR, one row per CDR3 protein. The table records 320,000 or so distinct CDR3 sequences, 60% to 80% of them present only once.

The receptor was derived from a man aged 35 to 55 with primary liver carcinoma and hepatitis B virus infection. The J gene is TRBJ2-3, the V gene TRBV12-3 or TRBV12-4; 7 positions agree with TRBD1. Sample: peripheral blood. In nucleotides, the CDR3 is TGTGCCAGCACCCTAGGGGACAGCCGCACAGATACGCAGTATTTT. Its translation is CASTLGDSRTDTQYF.